Below, 22 T cell receptor beta chains from the same sample are listed, as sequenced in a study of cytomegalovirus exposure and HLA in healthy donors. The PCR employed 60 Vbeta primers together with 13 Jbeta primers. Sequenced by immunoSEQ multiplex PCR; TCRdb stores in-frame clones only, minus some. The sample records 75,000 to 95,000 clones, over 55% being singletons. Material: PBMCs. Receptors originate from a woman aged 45-60 years in good health and CMV-seropositive.

This chain's CDR3 is CASSAPETGENGGYTF. The CDR3 nucleotides read TGCGCCAGCAGCGCTCCAGAGACAGGGGAAAACGGTGGCTACACCTTC. The rearrangement uses TRBV5-1 and TRBJ1-2, with TRBD1 matching 8 bases. The CDR3 is 16 residues long. The J segment lost 7 bases and the V segment lost 4 bases, leaving 15 bases of the junction unmatched. Per germline, CDR1 SGHRS and CDR2 YFSETQ.

Concerning this clone itself: Other DNA sequences in the same sample also yield this CDR3. The rearrangement uses TRBV5-6 and TRBJ2-7; D ambiguous. This CDR3 has 14 residues. V dropped 2 bases and J dropped 0 bases, with 9 bases sitting between them. Germline CDR1 SGHDT, CDR2 YYEEEE. In DNA form, the CDR3 reads TGTGCCAGCAGCTTAGGTAGGAGCTCCTACGAGCAGTACTTC. It specifies CASSLGRSSYEQYF.

This clone was seen a few times. The CDR3 loop reads CSARRGSPLHF. The CDR3 DNA reads TGCAGTGCTAGGAGGGGGTCACCCCTCCACTTT. The chain recombines TRBV20-1 with TRBJ1-6, with D possibly matching TRBD1 (6 bases). CDR3 length: 11 amino acids. CDR1 and CDR2 from the germline V gene are DFQATT and SNEGSKA (reference sequence). V was shortened by 3 bases and J by 10 bases, with 7 bases between the two germline ends.

The chain couples TRBV19 to TRBJ1-2; D is perhaps TRBD1 (5 bases). V was shortened by 1 base and J by 5 bases, with 11 bases between the two germline ends. The CDR3 loop spans 14 amino acids. Per germline, CDR1 LNHDA and CDR2 SQIVND (reference sequence). The CDR3 DNA reads as TGTGCCAGTAGTATAGGAGGAGGGGCTTATGGCTACACCTTC. Translated, it gives CASSIGGGAYGYTF.

In DNA, the CDR3 is TGTGCCTGGAGTGCCTCAATAGAGACCGGGGAGCTGTTTTTT. The encoded protein is CAWSASIETGELFF. V usage is TRBV30 and J usage is TRBJ2-2, with unresolved D. The V end lost 1 base, the J end lost 5 bases, and 11 bases lay between the germline ends. The CDR3 has 14 residues. The germline V gene has CDR1 GTSNPN and CDR2 SVGIG (reference sequence).

CDR3 nucleotides: TGTGCCAGCAGCTTAGGGGACAATTTTAACTATGGCTACACCTTC. The encoded protein is CASSLGDNFNYGYTF. The chain recombines TRBV11-2 with TRBJ1-2, with D perhaps TRBD1 (6 bases). The CDR3 consists of 15 residues. Germline V CDR1 and CDR2: SGHAT, FQNNGV. V lost 1 base and J 1 base, leaving 10 bases between the germline ends.

The chain couples TRBV6-6 to TRBJ2-3; the match to TRBD2 covers 8 bases. Germline V CDR1 and CDR2: MNHNY, SVGAGI (reference sequence). Losses at the gene ends were 2 bases for V and 5 bases for J; bases not matched to a gene: 3. The CDR3 runs to 14 residues. CDR3 sequence reads: CASSYVLAGDTQYF. DNA for the CDR3: TGTGCCAGCAGTTACGTCCTAGCGGGAGATACGCAGTATTTT.

This clone was observed many times. The chain combines TRBV2 with TRBJ1-1, with 8 bases aligning to TRBD1. The V gene end was trimmed by 4 bases and the J gene end by 10 bases; junction bases not matched to a gene: 8. Germline V CDR1 and CDR2: SNHLY, FYNNEI. The CDR3 runs 13 residues. The DNA for the CDR3 is TGTGCCAGCAGTGGACTCAGGGGGCTAGGAGCTTTCTTT. It is translated as CASSGLRGLGAFF.

Turning to this clone: Other DNA variants within this sample encode the same CDR3. V and J are TRBV6-5 and TRBJ1-1; D might be TRBD1 (5 bases). This CDR3 contains 15 residues. Deletions cut 1 base from V and 0 bases from J, with 9 bases between. In germline, CDR1 is MNHEY, CDR2 SVGAGI. CDR3 protein: CASSYLGQLNTEAFF. In DNA, the CDR3 is TGTGCCAGCAGTTACTTGGGGCAGCTGAACACTGAAGCTTTCTTT.

This rearrangement joins TRBV5-6 to TRBJ2-1; 11 bases line up with TRBD1. The CDR3 runs to 15 residues. From germline, CDR1 is SGHDT and CDR2 YYEEEE. V trimming: 0 bases; J trimming: 7 bases; junction bases outside the gene matches: 3. In DNA, the CDR3 is TGTGCCAGCAGCTTGGGGGGACAGGGGGGTAATGAGCAGTTCTTC. Translating gives CASSLGGQGGNEQFF.

V is TRBV7-2 and J is TRBJ1-6; no reliable D call. V was cut by 5 bases and J by 11 bases, with 10 bases left in between. The CDR3 consists of 12 residues. Looked up from germline, CDR1 is SGHTA and CDR2 is FQGNSA. As DNA, the CDR3 is TGTGCCAGCAGCCTACCCTCCACACCCCTCCACTTT. It translates to CASSLPSTPLHF.

The V and J genes are TRBV5-4 and TRBJ1-1; D call uncertain. This CDR3 has 14 residues. The V end lost 0 bases, the J end lost 0 bases, and 6 bases lay between the germline ends. Germline assignment: CDR1 SGHNT and CDR2 YYREEE (reference sequence). The CDR3: CASSLDSMNTEAFF. DNA of the CDR3: TGTGCCAGCAGCTTGGACAGCATGAACACTGAAGCTTTCTTT.

This rearrangement joins TRBV14 to TRBJ2-7, with 9 bases identical to TRBD1. Germline V gene lookup returns CDR1 SGHDN and CDR2 FVKESK. The V gene end was trimmed by 0 bases and the J gene end by 3 bases; junction bases not matched to a gene: 0. This CDR3 has 14 residues. The CDR3 region has the DNA TGTGCCAGCAGCCAAGAGGGACAGGGCTACGAGCAGTACTTC. This translates into CASSQEGQGYEQYF.

The rearrangement links TRBV7-2 to TRBJ2-4, with 8 positions matching TRBD1. The CDR3 runs 13 residues. V was pared by 5 bases and J by 5 bases, with 2 bases of the junction left unmatched. The germline V gene has CDR1 SGHTA and CDR2 FQGNSA. The CDR3 reads CASSPDRENIQYF. Written as DNA, the CDR3 is TGTGCCAGCAGCCCGGACAGGGAAAACATTCAGTACTTC.

This clone was picked up a small number of times. The chain uses TRBV6-6 and TRBJ1-2, with 10 bases that match TRBD1. The CDR3 runs 14 residues. The ends lost 6 bases at V and 8 bases at J; junction bases unmatched: 9. CDR1 is MNHNY, CDR2 SVGAGI, per germline (reference sequence). This CDR3 is CASRLGQGGAGYTF. CDR3 nucleotide sequence: TGTGCCAGCAGACTCGGACAGGGGGGGGCAGGCTACACCTTC.

Here the CDR3 reads CASSPVQAGELFF. In nucleotides, the CDR3 is TGTGCCAGCAGTCCCGTGCAGGCCGGGGAGCTGTTTTTT. The chain joins TRBV2 to TRBJ2-2, with no clear D. CDR1 and CDR2 (germline): SNHLY, FYNNEI. The CDR3 length is 13 residues. Between the trimmed V and J ends, which lost 5 bases and 6 bases, there was a span of 10 bases.

In regard to this clone: The junction does not match germline at one end; this may be a read error. This sequence joins TRBV6-5 and TRBJ1-1; D call uncertain. The CDR3 totals 14 residues. Germline CDR1 is MNHEY and CDR2 is SVGAGI. DNA for the CDR3: TGTGCCAGCAGTGACTCCAGGCCTCACACTGAAGCTTTCTTT. Amino acids: CASSDSRPHTEAFF.

The chain carries TRBV4-1 and TRBJ1-1; the D gene is possibly TRBD1 (6 bases). This CDR3 is built from 17 residues. V lost 4 bases to trimming and J lost 3 bases, with 21 bases between them. Germline V CDR1 and CDR2: MGHRA, YSYEKL. CDR3 nucleotide sequence: TGCGCCAGCAGCCCCTGGGGAGAGGGGGTTTTAGACACTGAAGCTTTCTTT. Protein product: CASSPWGEGVLDTEAFF.

This clone was counted a few times. This chain joins TRBV27 and TRBJ2-5, with 7 bases fitting TRBD2. The CDR3 runs to 17 residues. V dropped 1 base and J dropped 3; count of bases not matched to a gene: 11. The V gene's germline CDR1 is MNHEY and CDR2 SMNVEV (reference sequence). The CDR3 DNA reads TGTGCCAGCAGTTTATTTCCCCCCAGCGGGGTGGAAGAGACCCAGTACTTC. This codes for CASSLFPPSGVEETQYF.

The rearrangement links TRBV11-2 to TRBJ2-3; a possible D gene is TRBD2 (6 bases). The CDR3 extends over 15 amino acids. Germline lookup yields CDR1 SGHAT and CDR2 FQNNGV. V dropped 5 bases and J dropped 0 bases, with 12 bases sitting between them. The DNA of the CDR3 is TGTGCCAGCAGCCCTTGGGAGGCTAGCACAGATACGCAGTATTTT. This translates into CASSPWEASTDTQYF. Full variable domain (rest looked up from reference TRBV11-2 and TRBJ2-3): EAGVAQSPRYKIIEKRQSVAFWCNPISGHATLYWYQQILGQGPKLLIQFQNNGVVDDSQLPKDRFSAERLKGVDSTLKIQPAKLEDSAVYLCASSPWEASTDTQYFGPGTRLTVL.

The J gene is TRBJ2-4, the V gene TRBV18; maybe TRBD1 (5 bases). CDR1 and CDR2 (germline): KGHSH, LQKENI. The CDR3 contains 16 residues. V lost 3 bases, J lost 1 base, and 13 bases lay in between. CDR3 coding DNA: TGTGCCAGCTCACCGTCAACAGGTTTTGCCAAAAACATTCAGTACTTC. Residues: CASSPSTGFAKNIQYF.

In this sample, this clone turned up a few times. This rearrangement joins TRBV7-3 to TRBJ1-6; D unresolved. CDR1 is SGHTA and CDR2 is FQGTGA in the germline V gene. The CDR3 spans 14 residues. With 3 bases removed from V and 0 bases from J, the gap between germline ends came to 3 bases. CDR3 loop: CASSFNSYNSPLHF. The CDR3 DNA follows: TGTGCCAGCAGCTTCAACTCCTATAATTCACCCCTCCACTTT.